Listed below are T cell receptor beta chains from one sample, sequenced in a study of technical replicates of blood from several donors. The repertoire was sequenced with immunoSEQ multiplex PCR; TCRdb's copy has only in-frame clones and lacks some. Of 85,000 to 90,000 clones listed, 85% to 95% are singletons. The sequencing input was T cells isolated from PBMCs. The source of these receptors is a human donor in good health. Each CDR3 is given with its conserved first and last residue. The D gene is left open where the match is weak. For some rows the clone size is stated as once, few or many, or as a class when expanded; others skip it.

v_gene: TRBV6-6; j_gene: TRBJ2-3; abundance: .; d_gene: TRBD2; CDR3nt: TGTGCCAGCAGCCTAGCGGGAAGGTTACAGTATTTT; CDR3aa: CASSLAGRLQYF
v_gene: TRBV27; j_gene: TRBJ1-5; abundance: .; d_gene: .; CDR3nt: TGTGCCAGCAGTTTATTCAAGCGAGAGGGAAGCAATCAGCCCCAGCATTTT; CDR3aa: CASSLFKREGSNQPQHF
v_gene: TRBV5-1; j_gene: TRBJ2-1; abundance: few; d_gene: .; CDR3nt: TGCGCCAGCAGCTTTCCGGGCAATGAGCAGTTCTTC; CDR3aa: CASSFPGNEQFF
v_gene: TRBV28; j_gene: TRBJ1-2; abundance: .; d_gene: .; CDR3nt: TGTGCCAGCAGACTACCCCCTAACTATGGCTACACCTTC; CDR3aa: CASRLPPNYGYTF
v_gene: TRBV6-5; j_gene: TRBJ2-1; abundance: .; d_gene: TRBD2; CDR3nt: TGTGCCAGCAGTGCCCTAGCGGGGACTTACAATGAGCAGTTCTTC; CDR3aa: CASSALAGTYNEQFF
v_gene: TRBV7-8; j_gene: TRBJ2-1; abundance: .; d_gene: TRBD2; CDR3nt: TGTGCCAGCAGCCATGACGTGGGAGGGAGTCGCTACAATGAGCAGTTCTTC; CDR3aa: CASSHDVGGSRYNEQFF
v_gene: TRBV18; j_gene: TRBJ2-7; abundance: .; d_gene: TRBD1; CDR3nt: TGTGCCAGCGCACCGGACAGGGTTGCCTACGAGCAGTACTTC; CDR3aa: CASAPDRVAYEQYF
v_gene: TRBV11-3; j_gene: TRBJ2-5; abundance: .; d_gene: .; CDR3nt: TGTGCCAGCAGCCGAAGGGACGGACAGTTTAAAGAGACCCAGTACTTC; CDR3aa: CASSRRDGQFKETQYF
v_gene: TRBV2; j_gene: TRBJ1-5; abundance: .; d_gene: .; CDR3nt: TGTGCCAGCAGTCTAGAAGCCAATCAGCCCCAGCATTTT; CDR3aa: CASSLEANQPQHF
v_gene: TRBV18; j_gene: TRBJ1-6; abundance: few; d_gene: TRBD1; CDR3nt: TGTGCCAGCTCGGCCGCGGGACAGGGAAATTCACCCCTCCACTTT; CDR3aa: CASSAAGQGNSPLHF
v_gene: TRBV29-1; j_gene: TRBJ2-5; abundance: .; d_gene: .; CDR3nt: TGCAGCGTCCTTGGACAGACCCAAGAGACCCAGTACTTC; CDR3aa: CSVLGQTQETQYF
v_gene: TRBV6-1; j_gene: TRBJ2-7; abundance: .; d_gene: .; CDR3nt: TGTGCCAGCACCCGGACGGAGGGCTACGAGCAGTACTTC; CDR3aa: CASTRTEGYEQYF
v_gene: TRBV18; j_gene: TRBJ2-1; abundance: .; d_gene: TRBD2; CDR3nt: TGTGCCAGCTCACCATGGACTAGCGGCTCCTACAATGAGCAGTTCTTC; CDR3aa: CASSPWTSGSYNEQFF
v_gene: TRBV27; j_gene: TRBJ1-2; abundance: .; d_gene: .; CDR3nt: TGTGCCAGCAGTTTAGGGAGCTCGGCGGCTAACTATGGCTACACCTTC; CDR3aa: CASSLGSSAANYGYTF
v_gene: TRBV4-1; j_gene: TRBJ1-1; abundance: .; d_gene: .; CDR3nt: TGCGCCAGCAGCCAAGACGGCGGATCTAACACTGAAGCTTTCTTT; CDR3aa: CASSQDGGSNTEAFF
v_gene: TRBV6-1; j_gene: TRBJ2-1; abundance: .; d_gene: TRBD2; CDR3nt: TGTGCCAGCAGTGAAGAGGGGACTAGCGGCCCCTACAATGAGCAGTTCTTC; CDR3aa: CASSEEGTSGPYNEQFF
v_gene: TRBV27; j_gene: TRBJ1-1; abundance: few; d_gene: TRBD1; CDR3nt: TGTGCCAGCAGTTTCCTGGACAGGGACGCTGAAGCTTTCTTT; CDR3aa: CASSFLDRDAEAFF
v_gene: TRBV5-6; j_gene: TRBJ2-5; abundance: .; d_gene: .; CDR3nt: TGTGCCAGCACGGAGGTATGGGACAAGCACCAAGAGACCCAGTACTTC; CDR3aa: CASTEVWDKHQETQYF
v_gene: TRBV5-1; j_gene: TRBJ2-7; abundance: .; d_gene: .; CDR3nt: TGCGCCAGCAGCCCGGGGGACAGATCCTACGAGCAGTACTTC; CDR3aa: CASSPGDRSYEQYF
v_gene: TRBV18; j_gene: TRBJ2-5; abundance: .; d_gene: .; CDR3nt: TGTGCCAGCTCACCATCAGGGCAAGAGACCCAGTACTTC; CDR3aa: CASSPSGQETQYF
v_gene: TRBV19; j_gene: TRBJ1-1; abundance: .; d_gene: .; CDR3nt: TGTGCCAGTAGTATAGGGGCGACAGGAGGTGAAGCTTTCTTT; CDR3aa: CASSIGATGGEAFF
v_gene: TRBV4-1; j_gene: TRBJ1-6; abundance: .; d_gene: .; CDR3nt: TGCGCCAGCAGCCAAGAGTACAGTACTAATTCACCCCTCCACTTT; CDR3aa: CASSQEYSTNSPLHF
v_gene: TRBV28; j_gene: TRBJ2-1; abundance: .; d_gene: TRBD2; CDR3nt: TGTGCCAGCAGTTTTTCGGCGGGAGGGCCCCATGAGCAGTTCTTC; CDR3aa: CASSFSAGGPHEQFF
v_gene: TRBV14; j_gene: TRBJ2-1; abundance: .; d_gene: TRBD1; CDR3nt: TGTGCCAGCAGCCAAGATCGGACAGGGTTGGGTGAGCAGTTCTTC; CDR3aa: CASSQDRTGLGEQFF
v_gene: TRBV7-2; j_gene: TRBJ1-6; abundance: once; d_gene: .; CDR3nt: TGTGCCAGCAGCAGAGGGATTCCCCCAAATTCACCCCTCCACTTT; CDR3aa: CASSRGIPPNSPLHF
v_gene: TRBV28; j_gene: TRBJ2-5; abundance: .; d_gene: .; CDR3nt: TGTGCCAGCAGTTTTTCGCGGAATCTAGAGACCCAGTACTTC; CDR3aa: CASSFSRNLETQYF
v_gene: TRBV4-2; j_gene: TRBJ2-1; abundance: .; d_gene: .; CDR3nt: TGTGCCAGCAGCTCCCCAAGGGGTACGAGCCTCAATGAGCAGTTCTTC; CDR3aa: CASSSPRGTSLNEQFF
v_gene: TRBV5-1; j_gene: TRBJ1-4; abundance: .; d_gene: .; CDR3nt: TGCGCCAGCAGGAGGGAAGCTGCAACTAATGAAAAACTGTTTTTT; CDR3aa: CASRREAATNEKLFF
v_gene: TRBV7-6; j_gene: TRBJ2-1; abundance: .; d_gene: TRBD2; CDR3nt: TGTGCCAGCAGCTTTCCGGGACTACCCTACAATGAGCAGTTCTTC; CDR3aa: CASSFPGLPYNEQFF
v_gene: TRBV11-2; j_gene: TRBJ2-1; abundance: .; d_gene: TRBD2; CDR3nt: TGTGCCAGCAGCTTAAGCGGGGGGGACAATGAGCAGTTCTTC; CDR3aa: CASSLSGGDNEQFF
v_gene: TRBV6-5; j_gene: TRBJ2-7; abundance: once; d_gene: TRBD1; CDR3nt: TGTGCCAGCAGTTCCAGGGGGAGTGGCTCCTACGAGCAGTACTTC; CDR3aa: CASSSRGSGSYEQYF
v_gene: TRBV28; j_gene: TRBJ2-7; abundance: .; d_gene: TRBD2; CDR3nt: TGTGCCAGCAGTTTTAATCTAGCGGTCTCCTACGAGCAGTACTTC; CDR3aa: CASSFNLAVSYEQYF
v_gene: TRBV9; j_gene: TRBJ2-1; abundance: once; d_gene: .; CDR3nt: TGTGCCAGCAGCGTAGCTAGTACAGGGCCCAATGAGCAGTTCTTC; CDR3aa: CASSVASTGPNEQFF
v_gene: TRBV4-1; j_gene: TRBJ2-4; abundance: .; d_gene: .; CDR3nt: TGCGCCAGCAGCCAAGACCCTAACCCGGGGAACATTCAGTACTTC; CDR3aa: CASSQDPNPGNIQYF
v_gene: TRBV7-7; j_gene: TRBJ2-1; abundance: .; d_gene: TRBD2; CDR3nt: TGTGCCAGCAGCTATACACCGGGACTAGCCAATGAGCAGTTCTTC; CDR3aa: CASSYTPGLANEQFF
v_gene: TRBV5-1; j_gene: TRBJ2-5; abundance: .; d_gene: TRBD1; CDR3nt: TGCGCCAGCAGCTTGGCCCTACAGGGGAACCAAGAGACCCAGTACTTC; CDR3aa: CASSLALQGNQETQYF
v_gene: TRBV9; j_gene: TRBJ2-2; abundance: once; d_gene: TRBD2; CDR3nt: TGTGCCAGCACCCCACGGGAGGCCCCGAACACCGGGGAGCTGTTTTTT; CDR3aa: CASTPREAPNTGELFF
v_gene: TRBV5-5; j_gene: TRBJ1-2; abundance: .; d_gene: TRBD1; CDR3nt: TGTGCCAGCAGCGGCCGACCAGGGGGTATGGGAAGCTATGGCTACACCTTC; CDR3aa: CASSGRPGGMGSYGYTF
v_gene: TRBV6-5; j_gene: TRBJ2-7; abundance: .; d_gene: .; CDR3nt: TGTGCCAGCAGTTGGCCGGGTCGCGAGCAGTACTTC; CDR3aa: CASSWPGREQYF
v_gene: TRBV19; j_gene: TRBJ2-7; abundance: .; d_gene: TRBD1; CDR3nt: TGTGCCAGTAGTTGGGGGACAGACCCCTACGAGCAGTACTTC; CDR3aa: CASSWGTDPYEQYF
v_gene: TRBV4-1; j_gene: TRBJ1-4; abundance: .; d_gene: TRBD1; CDR3nt: TGCGCCAGCAGCCACGGGCCGGGACAGGGTTATGAAAAACTGTTTTTT; CDR3aa: CASSHGPGQGYEKLFF
v_gene: TRBV5-1; j_gene: TRBJ1-3; abundance: few; d_gene: .; CDR3nt: TGCGCCAGCAGCTTACAGGGATCAGGAAACACCATATATTTT; CDR3aa: CASSLQGSGNTIYF
v_gene: TRBV5-1; j_gene: TRBJ1-2; abundance: .; d_gene: TRBD1; CDR3nt: TGCGCCAGCAGCCCGTTGACAGGGGCGGAGGGCTACACCTTC; CDR3aa: CASSPLTGAEGYTF
v_gene: TRBV7-9; j_gene: TRBJ2-7; abundance: .; d_gene: .; CDR3nt: TGTGCCAGCAGCTTAGTTCGCTACGAGCAGTACTTC; CDR3aa: CASSLVRYEQYF
v_gene: TRBV5-1; j_gene: TRBJ2-1; abundance: .; d_gene: TRBD1; CDR3nt: TGCGCCAGCAGTAACCAGGGGGCGGTTGAGCAGTTCTTC; CDR3aa: CASSNQGAVEQFF